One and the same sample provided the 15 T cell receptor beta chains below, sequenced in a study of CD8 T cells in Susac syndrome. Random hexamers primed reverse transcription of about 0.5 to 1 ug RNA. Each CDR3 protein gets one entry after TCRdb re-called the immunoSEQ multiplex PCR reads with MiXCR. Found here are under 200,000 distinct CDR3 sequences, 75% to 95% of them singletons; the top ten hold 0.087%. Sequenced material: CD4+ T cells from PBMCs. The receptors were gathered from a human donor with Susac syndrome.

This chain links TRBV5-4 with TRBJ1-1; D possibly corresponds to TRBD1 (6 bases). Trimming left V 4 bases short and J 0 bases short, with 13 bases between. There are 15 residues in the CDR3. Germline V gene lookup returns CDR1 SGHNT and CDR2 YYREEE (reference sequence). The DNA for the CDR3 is TGTGCCAGCAGCAGAAAGACAGGAATGAACACTGAAGCTTTCTTT. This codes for CASSRKTGMNTEAFF.

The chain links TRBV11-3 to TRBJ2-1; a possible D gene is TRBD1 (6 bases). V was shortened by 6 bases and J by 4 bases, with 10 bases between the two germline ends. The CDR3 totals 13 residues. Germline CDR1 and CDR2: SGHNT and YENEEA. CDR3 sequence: CASSQGGYNEQFF. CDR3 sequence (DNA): TGTGCCAGCAGTCAAGGGGGATACAATGAGCAGTTCTTC. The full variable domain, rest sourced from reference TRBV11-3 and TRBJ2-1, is EAGVVQSPRYKIIEKKQPVAFWCNPISGHNTLYWYLQNLGQGPELLIRYENEEAVDDSQLPKDRFSAERLKGVDSTLKIQPAELGDSAVYLCASSQGGYNEQFFGPGTRLTVL.

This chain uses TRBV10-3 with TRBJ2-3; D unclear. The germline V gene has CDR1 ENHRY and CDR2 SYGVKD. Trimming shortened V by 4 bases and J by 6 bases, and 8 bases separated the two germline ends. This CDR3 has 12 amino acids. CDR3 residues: CAISGVSDTQYF. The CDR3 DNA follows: TGTGCCATCAGTGGGGTTAGCGATACGCAGTATTTT.

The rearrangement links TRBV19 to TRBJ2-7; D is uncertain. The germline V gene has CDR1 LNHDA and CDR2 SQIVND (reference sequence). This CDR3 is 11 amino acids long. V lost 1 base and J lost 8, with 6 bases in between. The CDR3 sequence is CASSIGDKQYF. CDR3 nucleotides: TGTGCCAGTAGTATAGGGGATAAGCAGTACTTC.

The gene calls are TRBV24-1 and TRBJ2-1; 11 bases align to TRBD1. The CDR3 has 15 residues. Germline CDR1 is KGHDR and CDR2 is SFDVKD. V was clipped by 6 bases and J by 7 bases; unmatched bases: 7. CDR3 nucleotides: TGTGCCACCAGTCCCGGGACAGGGGGTTTTAATGAGCAGTTCTTC. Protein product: CATSPGTGGFNEQFF.

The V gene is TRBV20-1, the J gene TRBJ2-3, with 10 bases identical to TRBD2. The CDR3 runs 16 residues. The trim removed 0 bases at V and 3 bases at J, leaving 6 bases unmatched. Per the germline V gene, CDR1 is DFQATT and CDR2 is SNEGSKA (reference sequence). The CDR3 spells CSARENSGRWTDTQYF. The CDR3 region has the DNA TGCAGTGCTAGAGAGAATAGCGGGAGGTGGACAGATACGCAGTATTTT.

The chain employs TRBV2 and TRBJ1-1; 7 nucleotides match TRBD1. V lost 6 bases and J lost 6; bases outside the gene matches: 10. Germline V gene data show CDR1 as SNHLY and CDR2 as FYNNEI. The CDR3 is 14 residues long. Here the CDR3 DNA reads TGTGCCAGCAGCAAACAGGGGATCGGCGCTGAAGCTTTCTTT. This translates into CASSKQGIGAEAFF.

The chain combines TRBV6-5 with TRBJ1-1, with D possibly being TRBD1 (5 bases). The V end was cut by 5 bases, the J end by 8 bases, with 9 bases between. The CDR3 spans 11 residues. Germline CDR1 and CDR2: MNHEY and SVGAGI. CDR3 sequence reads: CASSNEGEAFF. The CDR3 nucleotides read TGTGCCAGCAGTAATGAGGGGGAAGCTTTCTTT.

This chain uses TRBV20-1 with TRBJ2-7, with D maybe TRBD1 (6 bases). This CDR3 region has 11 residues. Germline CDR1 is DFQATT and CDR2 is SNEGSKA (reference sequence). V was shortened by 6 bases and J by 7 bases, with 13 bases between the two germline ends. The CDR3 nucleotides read TGCAGTGCGTTAACAGGGATAGAGCAGTACTTC. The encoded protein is CSALTGIEQYF.

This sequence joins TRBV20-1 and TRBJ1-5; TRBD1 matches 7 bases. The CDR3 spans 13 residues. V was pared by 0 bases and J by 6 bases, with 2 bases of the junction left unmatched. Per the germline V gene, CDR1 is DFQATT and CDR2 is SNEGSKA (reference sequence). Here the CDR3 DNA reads TGCAGTGCTAGAGAATACAGGGGTCAGCCCCAGCATTTT. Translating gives CSAREYRGQPQHF.

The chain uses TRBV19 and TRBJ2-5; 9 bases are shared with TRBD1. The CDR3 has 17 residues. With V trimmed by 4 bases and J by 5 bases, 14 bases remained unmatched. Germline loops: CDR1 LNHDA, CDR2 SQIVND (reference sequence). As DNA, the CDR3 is TGTGCCAGTAGTACCTCGACAGGGGGGGGATTAGGGGAGACCCAGTACTTC. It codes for CASSTSTGGGLGETQYF.

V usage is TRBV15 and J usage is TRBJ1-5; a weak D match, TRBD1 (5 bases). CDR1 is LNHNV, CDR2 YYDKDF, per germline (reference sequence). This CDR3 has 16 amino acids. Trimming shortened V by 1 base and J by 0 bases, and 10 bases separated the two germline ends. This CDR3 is CATSRGQTYSNQPQHF. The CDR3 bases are TGTGCCACCAGCAGAGGACAGACTTATAGCAATCAGCCCCAGCATTTT.

The CDR3 bases are TGTGCCATCAAACCGGTGGCCGAGATGAACACTGAAGCTTTCTTT. It codes for CAIKPVAEMNTEAFF. The rearrangement uses TRBV10-3 and TRBJ1-1; D is unclear. V was clipped by 7 bases and J by 0 bases, with 15 bases between them. The CDR3 is 15 residues long. Germline lookup yields CDR1 ENHRY and CDR2 SYGVKD.

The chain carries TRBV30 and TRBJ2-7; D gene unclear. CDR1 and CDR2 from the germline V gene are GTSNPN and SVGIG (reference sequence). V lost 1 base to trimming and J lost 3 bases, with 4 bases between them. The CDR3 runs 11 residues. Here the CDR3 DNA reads TGTGCCTGGAGTGGGGGCTACGAGCAGTACTTC. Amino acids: CAWSGGYEQYF.

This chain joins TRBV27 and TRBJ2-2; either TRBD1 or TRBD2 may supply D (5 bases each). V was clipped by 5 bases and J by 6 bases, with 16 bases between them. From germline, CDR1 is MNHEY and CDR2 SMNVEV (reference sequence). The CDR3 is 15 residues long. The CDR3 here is CASSPLWDHPGELFF. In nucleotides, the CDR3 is TGTGCCAGCAGTCCCTTATGGGACCACCCCGGGGAGCTGTTTTTT.